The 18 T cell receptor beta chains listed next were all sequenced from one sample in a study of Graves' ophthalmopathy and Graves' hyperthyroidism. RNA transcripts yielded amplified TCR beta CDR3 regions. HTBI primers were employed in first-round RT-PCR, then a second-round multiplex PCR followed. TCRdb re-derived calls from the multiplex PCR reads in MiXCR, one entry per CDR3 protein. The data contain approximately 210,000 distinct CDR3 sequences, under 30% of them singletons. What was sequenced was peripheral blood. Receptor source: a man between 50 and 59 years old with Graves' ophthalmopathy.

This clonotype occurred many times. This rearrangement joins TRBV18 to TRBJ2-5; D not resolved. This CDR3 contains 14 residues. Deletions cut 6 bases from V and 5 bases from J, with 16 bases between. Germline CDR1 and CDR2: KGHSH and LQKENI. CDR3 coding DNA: TGTGCCAGCTCGCAGGAACCGCAAAGGGAGACCCAGTACTTC. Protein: CASSQEPQRETQYF.

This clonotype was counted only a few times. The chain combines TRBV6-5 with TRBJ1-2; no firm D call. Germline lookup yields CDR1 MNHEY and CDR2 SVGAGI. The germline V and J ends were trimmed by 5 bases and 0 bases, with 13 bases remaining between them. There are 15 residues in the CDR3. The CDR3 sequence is CASSPAVGSNYGYTF. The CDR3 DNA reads TGTGCCAGCAGTCCCGCCGTGGGTTCTAACTATGGCTACACCTTC.

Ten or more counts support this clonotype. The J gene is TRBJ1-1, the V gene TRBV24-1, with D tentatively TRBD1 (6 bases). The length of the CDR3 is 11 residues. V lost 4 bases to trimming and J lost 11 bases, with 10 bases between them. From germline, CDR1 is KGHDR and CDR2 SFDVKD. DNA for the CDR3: TGTGCCACCAGTGACCGACAGGAGGCTTTCTTT. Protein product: CATSDRQEAFF.

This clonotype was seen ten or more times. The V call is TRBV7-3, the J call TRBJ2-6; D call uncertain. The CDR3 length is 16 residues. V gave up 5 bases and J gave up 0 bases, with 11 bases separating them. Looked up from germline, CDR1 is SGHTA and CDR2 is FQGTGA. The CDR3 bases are TGTGCCAGCAGCCCGTACGACATCTCTGGGGCCAACGTCCTGACTTTC. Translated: CASSPYDISGANVLTF. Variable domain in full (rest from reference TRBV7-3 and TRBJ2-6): GAGVSQTPSNKVTEKGKYVELRCDPISGHTALYWYRQSLGQGPEFLIYFQGTGAADDSGLPNDRFFAVRPEGSVSTLKIQRTERGDSAVYLCASSPYDISGANVLTFGAGSRLTVL.

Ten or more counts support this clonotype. CDR3 amino acids: CASSLISSYEQYF. The CDR3 DNA sequence: TGCGCCAGCAGCTTGATTAGCTCCTACGAGCAGTACTTC. J is TRBJ2-7 and V is TRBV5-1; no definite D call. CDR3 length: 13 residues. With 1 base removed from V and 0 bases from J, the gap between germline ends came to 5 bases. The germline CDR1 and CDR2 sequences are SGHRS and YFSETQ.

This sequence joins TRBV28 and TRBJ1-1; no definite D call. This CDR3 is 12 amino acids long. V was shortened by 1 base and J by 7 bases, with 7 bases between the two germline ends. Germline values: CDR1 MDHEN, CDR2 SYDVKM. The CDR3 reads CASSLSGDEAFF. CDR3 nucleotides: TGTGCCAGCAGTTTATCCGGGGATGAAGCTTTCTTT. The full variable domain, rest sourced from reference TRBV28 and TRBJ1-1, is DVKVTQSSRYLVKRTGEKVFLECVQDMDHENMFWYRQDPGLGLRLIYFSYDVKMKEKGDIPEGYSVSREKKERFSLILESASTNQTSMYLCASSLSGDEAFFGQGTRLTVV.

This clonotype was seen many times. Written as DNA, the CDR3 is TGTGCCAGCAGTCCCGGGGACAGGGCGTTCCCCCTCCACTTT. Translating it yields CASSPGDRAFPLHF. V gene TRBV28 combines with J gene TRBJ1-6; 9 bases agree with TRBD1. Germline assignment: CDR1 MDHEN and CDR2 SYDVKM. V trimming: 5 bases; J trimming: 13 bases; junction bases outside the gene matches: 9. This CDR3 is 14 amino acids long.

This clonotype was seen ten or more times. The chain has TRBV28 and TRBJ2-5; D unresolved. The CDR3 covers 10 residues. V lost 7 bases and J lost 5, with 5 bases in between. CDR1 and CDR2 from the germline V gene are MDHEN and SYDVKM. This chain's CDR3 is CASTGETQYF. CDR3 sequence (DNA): TGTGCCAGCACCGGCGAGACCCAGTACTTC. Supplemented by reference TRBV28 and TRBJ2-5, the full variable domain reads DVKVTQSSRYLVKRTGEKVFLECVQDMDHENMFWYRQDPGLGLRLIYFSYDVKMKEKGDIPEGYSVSREKKERFSLILESASTNQTSMYLCASTGETQYFGPGTRLLVL.

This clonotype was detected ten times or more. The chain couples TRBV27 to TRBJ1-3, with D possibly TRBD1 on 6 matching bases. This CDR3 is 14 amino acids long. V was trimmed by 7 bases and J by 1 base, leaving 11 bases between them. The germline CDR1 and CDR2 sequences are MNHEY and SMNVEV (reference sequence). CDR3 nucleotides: TGTGCCAGCAAAATACAGGGATCTGGAAACACCATATATTTT. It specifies CASKIQGSGNTIYF.

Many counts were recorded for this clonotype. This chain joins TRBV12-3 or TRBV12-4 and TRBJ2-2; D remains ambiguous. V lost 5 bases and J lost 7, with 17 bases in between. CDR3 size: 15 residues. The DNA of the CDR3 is TGTGCCAGCAGTCTCCCGGTAGACCCCCACGGGGAGCTGTTTTTT. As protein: CASSLPVDPHGELFF.

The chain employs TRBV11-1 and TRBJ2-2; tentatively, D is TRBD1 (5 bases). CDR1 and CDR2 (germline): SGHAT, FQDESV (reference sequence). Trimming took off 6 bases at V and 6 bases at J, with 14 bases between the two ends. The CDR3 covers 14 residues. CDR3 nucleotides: TGTGCCAGCAGTTCTGGGGCCCGGGCCGGGGAGCTGTTTTTT. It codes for CASSSGARAGELFF.

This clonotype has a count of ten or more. The CDR3 reads CASSPGLAGTVEETQYF. CDR3 sequence (DNA): TGTGCCAGCAGCCCCGGACTAGCGGGCACTGTCGAGGAGACCCAGTACTTC. The chain carries TRBV5-4 and TRBJ2-5; 11 nucleotides match TRBD2. CDR1 and CDR2 from the germline V gene are SGHNT and YYREEE (reference sequence). V was clipped by 4 bases and J by 5 bases; unmatched bases: 13. The CDR3 extends over 17 amino acids.

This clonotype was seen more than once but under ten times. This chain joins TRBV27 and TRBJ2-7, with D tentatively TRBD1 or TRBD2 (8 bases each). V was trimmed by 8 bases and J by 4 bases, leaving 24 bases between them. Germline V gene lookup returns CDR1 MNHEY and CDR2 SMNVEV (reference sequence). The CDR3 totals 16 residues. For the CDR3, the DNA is TGTGCCAGCGGACAGGGAGAACCCAGCGGGAGTTACGAGCAGTACTTC. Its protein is CASGQGEPSGSYEQYF.

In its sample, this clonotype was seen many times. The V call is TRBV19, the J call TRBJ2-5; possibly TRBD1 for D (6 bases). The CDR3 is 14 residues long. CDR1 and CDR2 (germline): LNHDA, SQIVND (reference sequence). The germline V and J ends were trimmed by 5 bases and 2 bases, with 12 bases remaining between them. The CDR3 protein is CASSPGQIQETQYF. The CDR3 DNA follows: TGTGCCAGTAGTCCCGGACAGATACAAGAGACCCAGTACTTC.

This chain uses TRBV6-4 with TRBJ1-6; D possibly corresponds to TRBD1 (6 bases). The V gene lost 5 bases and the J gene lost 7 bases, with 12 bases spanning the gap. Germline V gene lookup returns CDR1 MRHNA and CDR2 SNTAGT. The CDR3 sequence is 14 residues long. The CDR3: CASSSQGWNSPLHF. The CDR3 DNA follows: TGTGCCAGCAGTTCACAGGGTTGGAATTCACCCCTCCACTTT.

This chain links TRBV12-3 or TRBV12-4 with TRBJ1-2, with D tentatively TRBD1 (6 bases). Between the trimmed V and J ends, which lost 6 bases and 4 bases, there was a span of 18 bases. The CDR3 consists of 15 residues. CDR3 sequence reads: CASRPGGGASYGYTF. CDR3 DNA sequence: TGTGCCAGCAGGCCCGGGGGGGGGGCGAGCTATGGCTACACCTTC.

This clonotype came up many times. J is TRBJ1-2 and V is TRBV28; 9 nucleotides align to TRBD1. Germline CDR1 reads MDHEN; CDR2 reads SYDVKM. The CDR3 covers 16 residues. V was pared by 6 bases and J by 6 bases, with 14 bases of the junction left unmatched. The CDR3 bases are TGTGCCAGCAGGTTCCACGCGACAGGGGGAGTTCATGGCTACACCTTC. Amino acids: CASRFHATGGVHGYTF.

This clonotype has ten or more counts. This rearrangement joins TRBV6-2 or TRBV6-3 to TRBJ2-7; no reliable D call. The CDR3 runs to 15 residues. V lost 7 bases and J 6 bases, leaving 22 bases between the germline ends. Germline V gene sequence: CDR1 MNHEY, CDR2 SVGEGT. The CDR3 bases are TGTGCCAGCACTCCCGCGCCGGAGAGACGAGTCGAGCAGTACTTC. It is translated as CASTPAPERRVEQYF.